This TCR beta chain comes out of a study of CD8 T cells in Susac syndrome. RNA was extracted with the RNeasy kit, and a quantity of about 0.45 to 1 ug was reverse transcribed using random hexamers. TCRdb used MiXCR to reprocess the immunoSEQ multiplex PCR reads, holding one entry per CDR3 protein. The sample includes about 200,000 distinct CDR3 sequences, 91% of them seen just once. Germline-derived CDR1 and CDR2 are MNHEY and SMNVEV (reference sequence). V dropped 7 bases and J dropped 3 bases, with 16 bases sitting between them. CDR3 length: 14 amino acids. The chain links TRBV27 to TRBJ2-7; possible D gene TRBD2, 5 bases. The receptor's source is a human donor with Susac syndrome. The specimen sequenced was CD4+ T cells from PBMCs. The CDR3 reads CASNVILRDYEQYF. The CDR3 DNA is TGTGCCAGCAACGTCATTTTACGGGACTACGAGCAGTACTTC.